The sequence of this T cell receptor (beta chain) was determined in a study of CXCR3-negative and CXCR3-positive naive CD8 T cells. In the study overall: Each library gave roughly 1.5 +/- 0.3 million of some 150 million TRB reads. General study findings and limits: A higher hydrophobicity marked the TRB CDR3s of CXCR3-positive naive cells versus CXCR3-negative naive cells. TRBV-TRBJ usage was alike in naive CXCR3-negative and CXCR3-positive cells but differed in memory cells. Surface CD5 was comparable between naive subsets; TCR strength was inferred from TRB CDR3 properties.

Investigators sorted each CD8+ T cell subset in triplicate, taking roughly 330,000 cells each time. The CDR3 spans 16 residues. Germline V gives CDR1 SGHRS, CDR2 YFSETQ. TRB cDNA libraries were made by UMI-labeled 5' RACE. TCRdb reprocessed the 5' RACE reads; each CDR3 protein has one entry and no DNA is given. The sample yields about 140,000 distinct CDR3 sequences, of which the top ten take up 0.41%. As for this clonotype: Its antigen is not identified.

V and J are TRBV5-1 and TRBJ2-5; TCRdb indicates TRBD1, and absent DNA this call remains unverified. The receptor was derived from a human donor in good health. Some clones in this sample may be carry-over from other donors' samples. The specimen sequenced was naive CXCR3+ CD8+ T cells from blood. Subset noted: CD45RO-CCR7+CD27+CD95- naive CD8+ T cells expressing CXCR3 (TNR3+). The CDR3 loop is CASSLDEGLGQETQYF.